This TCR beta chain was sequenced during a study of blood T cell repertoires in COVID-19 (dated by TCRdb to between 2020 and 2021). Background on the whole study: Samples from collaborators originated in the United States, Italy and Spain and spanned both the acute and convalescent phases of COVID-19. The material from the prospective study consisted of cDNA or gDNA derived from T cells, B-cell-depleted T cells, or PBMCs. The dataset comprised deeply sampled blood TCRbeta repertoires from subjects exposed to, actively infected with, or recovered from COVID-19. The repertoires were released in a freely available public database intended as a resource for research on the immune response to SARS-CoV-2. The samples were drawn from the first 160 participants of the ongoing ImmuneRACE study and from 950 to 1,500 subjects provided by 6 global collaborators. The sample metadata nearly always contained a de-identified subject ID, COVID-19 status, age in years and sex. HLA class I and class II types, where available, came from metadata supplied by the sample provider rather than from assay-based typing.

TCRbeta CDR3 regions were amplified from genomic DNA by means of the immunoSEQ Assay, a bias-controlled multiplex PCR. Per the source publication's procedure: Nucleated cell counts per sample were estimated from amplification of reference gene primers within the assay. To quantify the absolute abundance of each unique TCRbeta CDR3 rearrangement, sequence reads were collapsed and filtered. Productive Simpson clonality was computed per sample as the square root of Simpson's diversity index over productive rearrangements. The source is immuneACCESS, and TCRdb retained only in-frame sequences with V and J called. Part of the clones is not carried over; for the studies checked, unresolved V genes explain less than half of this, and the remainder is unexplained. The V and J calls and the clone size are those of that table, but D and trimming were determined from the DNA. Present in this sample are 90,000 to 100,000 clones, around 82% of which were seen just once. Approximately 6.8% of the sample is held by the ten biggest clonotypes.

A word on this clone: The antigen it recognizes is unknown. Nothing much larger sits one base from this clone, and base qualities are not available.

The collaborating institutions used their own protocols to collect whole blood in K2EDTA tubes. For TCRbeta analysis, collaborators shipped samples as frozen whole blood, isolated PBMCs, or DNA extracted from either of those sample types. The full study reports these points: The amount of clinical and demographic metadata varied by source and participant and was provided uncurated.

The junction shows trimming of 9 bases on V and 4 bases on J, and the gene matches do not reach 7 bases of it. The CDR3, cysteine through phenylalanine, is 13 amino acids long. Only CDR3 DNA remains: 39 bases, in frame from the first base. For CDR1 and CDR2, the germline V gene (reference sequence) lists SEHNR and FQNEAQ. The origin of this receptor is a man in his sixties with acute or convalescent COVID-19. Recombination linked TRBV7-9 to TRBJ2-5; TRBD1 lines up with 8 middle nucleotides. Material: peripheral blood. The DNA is TGTGCCAGTTCGGACAGGGTTCCAGAGACCCAGTACTTC. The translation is CASSDRVPETQYF.